This T cell receptor (beta chain) was sequenced in a study of response to subunit inactivated influenza vaccine. MiXCR, applied by TCRdb to the RT-PCR reads, yields one record per CDR3 protein. The table records around 190,000 distinct CDR3 sequences, approximately 9.2% of them present only once. This TCR derives from a man aged 50 to 60 who received an inactivated influenza vaccine. Material: non-naive T cells sorted from PBMCs, obtained on the day of vaccination.

The CDR3 region has the DNA TGCAGTGTCCAAAGAGTAGGCGAGCAGTACTTC. Translation gives CSVQRVGEQYF. V and J are TRBV20-1 and TRBJ2-7; D remains ambiguous. The CDR3 sequence is 11 residues long. Per germline, CDR1 DFQATT and CDR2 SNEGSKA (reference sequence). V lost 7 bases to trimming and J lost 6 bases, with 13 bases between them.